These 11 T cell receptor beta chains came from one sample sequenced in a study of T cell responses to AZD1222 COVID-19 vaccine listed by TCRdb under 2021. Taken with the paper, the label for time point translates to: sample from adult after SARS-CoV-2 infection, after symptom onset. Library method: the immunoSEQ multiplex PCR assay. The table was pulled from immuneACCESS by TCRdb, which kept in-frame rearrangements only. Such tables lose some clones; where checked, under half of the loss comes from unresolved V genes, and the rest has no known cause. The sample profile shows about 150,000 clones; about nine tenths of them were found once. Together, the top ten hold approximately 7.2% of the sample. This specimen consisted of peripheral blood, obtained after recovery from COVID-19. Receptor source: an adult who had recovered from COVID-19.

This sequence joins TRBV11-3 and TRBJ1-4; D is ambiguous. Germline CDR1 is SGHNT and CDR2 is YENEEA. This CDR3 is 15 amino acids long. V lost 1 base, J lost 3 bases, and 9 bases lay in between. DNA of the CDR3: TGTGCCAGCAGCTTAGTTGTCAGGCCTAATGAAAAACTGTTTTTT. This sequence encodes CASSLVVRPNEKLFF.

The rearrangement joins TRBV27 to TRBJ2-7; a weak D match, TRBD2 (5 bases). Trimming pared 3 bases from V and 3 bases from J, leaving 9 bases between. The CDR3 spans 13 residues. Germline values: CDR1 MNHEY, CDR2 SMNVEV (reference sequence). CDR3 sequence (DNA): TGTGCCAGCAGTTTTTCACTAGGCTACGAGCAGTACTTC. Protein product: CASSFSLGYEQYF.

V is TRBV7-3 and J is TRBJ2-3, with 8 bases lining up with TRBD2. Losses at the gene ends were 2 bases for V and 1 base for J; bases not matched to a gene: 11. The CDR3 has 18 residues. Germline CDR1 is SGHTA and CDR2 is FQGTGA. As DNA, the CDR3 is TGTGCCAGCAGCTTAGGATTCCGGGGGGGTCTTCGCACAGATACGCAGTATTTT. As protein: CASSLGFRGGLRTDTQYF.

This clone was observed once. The CDR3 coding sequence is TGTGCCAGTAGTATCATAGCGGGCACGTGGAATGAGCAGTTCTTC. Protein: CASSIIAGTWNEQFF. V usage is TRBV19 and J usage is TRBJ2-1, with 7 bases aligning to TRBD2. CDR1 and CDR2 (germline): LNHDA, SQIVND (reference sequence). This CDR3 comprises 15 residues. With 3 bases clipped from V and 7 bases from J, the junction kept 9 bases outside the gene matches.

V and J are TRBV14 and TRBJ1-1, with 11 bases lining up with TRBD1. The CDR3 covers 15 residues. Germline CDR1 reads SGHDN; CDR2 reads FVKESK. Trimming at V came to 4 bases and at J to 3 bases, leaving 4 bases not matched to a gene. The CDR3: CASSPDRGRDTEAFF. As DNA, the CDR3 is TGTGCCAGCAGCCCGGACAGGGGGCGGGACACTGAAGCTTTCTTT.

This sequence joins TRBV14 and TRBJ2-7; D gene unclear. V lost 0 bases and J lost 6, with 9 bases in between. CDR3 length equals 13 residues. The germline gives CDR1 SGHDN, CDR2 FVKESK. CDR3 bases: TGTGCCAGCAGCCAAGATCGTCTCTCCGAGCAGTACTTC. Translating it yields CASSQDRLSEQYF. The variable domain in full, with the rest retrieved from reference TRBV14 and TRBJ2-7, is EAGVTQFPSHSVIEKGQTVTLRCDPISGHDNLYWYRRVMGKEIKFLLHFVKESKQDESGMPNNRFLAERTGGTYSTLKVQPAELEDSGVYFCASSQDRLSEQYFGPGTRLTVT.

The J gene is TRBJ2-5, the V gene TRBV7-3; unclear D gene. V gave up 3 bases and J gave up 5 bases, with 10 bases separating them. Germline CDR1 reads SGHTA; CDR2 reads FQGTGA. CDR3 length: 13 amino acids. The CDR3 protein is CASSLGALETQYF. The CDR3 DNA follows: TGTGCCAGCAGCTTGGGCGCATTGGAGACCCAGTACTTC.

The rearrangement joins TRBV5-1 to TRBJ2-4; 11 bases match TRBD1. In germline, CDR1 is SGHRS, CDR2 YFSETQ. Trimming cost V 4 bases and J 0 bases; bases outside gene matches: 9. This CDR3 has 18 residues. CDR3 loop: CASSAGTGGSTAKNIQYF. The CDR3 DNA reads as TGCGCCAGCAGCGCCGGGACAGGGGGATCTACAGCCAAAAACATTCAGTACTTC.

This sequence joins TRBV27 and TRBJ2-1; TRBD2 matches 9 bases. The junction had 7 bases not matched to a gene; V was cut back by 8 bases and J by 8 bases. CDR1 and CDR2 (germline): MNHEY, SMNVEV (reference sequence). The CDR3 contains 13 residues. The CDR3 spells CASSGLASDEQFF. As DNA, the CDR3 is TGTGCCAGCTCGGGACTAGCTTCCGATGAGCAGTTCTTC.

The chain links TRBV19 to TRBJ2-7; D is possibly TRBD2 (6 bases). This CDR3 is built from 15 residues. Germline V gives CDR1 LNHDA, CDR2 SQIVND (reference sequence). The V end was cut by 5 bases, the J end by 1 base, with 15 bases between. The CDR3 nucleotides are TGTGCCAGTAGTGCCCAGCGGGTGCCTTCCTACGAGCAGTACTTC. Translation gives CASSAQRVPSYEQYF.

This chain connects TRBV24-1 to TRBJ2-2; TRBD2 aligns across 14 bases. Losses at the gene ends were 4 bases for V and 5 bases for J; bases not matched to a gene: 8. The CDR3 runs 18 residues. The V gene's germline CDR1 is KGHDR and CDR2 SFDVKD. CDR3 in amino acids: CATSDVGTSGSYTGELFF. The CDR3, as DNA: TGTGCCACCAGTGACGTTGGGACTAGCGGGAGTTATACCGGGGAGCTGTTTTTT.